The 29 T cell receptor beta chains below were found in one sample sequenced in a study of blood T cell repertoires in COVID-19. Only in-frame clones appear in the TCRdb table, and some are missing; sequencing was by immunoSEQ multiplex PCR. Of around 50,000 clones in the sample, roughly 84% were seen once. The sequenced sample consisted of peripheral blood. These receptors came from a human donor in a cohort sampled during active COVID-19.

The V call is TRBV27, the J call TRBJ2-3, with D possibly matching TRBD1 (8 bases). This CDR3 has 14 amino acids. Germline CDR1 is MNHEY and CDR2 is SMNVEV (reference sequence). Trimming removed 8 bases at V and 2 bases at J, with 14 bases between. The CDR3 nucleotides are TGTGCCAGCCGACAGGGGAGGGACACAGATACGCAGTATTTT. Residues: CASRQGRDTDTQYF.

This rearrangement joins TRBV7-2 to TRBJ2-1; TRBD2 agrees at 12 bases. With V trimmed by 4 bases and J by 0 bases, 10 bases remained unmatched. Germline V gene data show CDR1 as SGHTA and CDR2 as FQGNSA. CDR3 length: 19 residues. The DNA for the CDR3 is TGTGCCAGCAGCTCAGTCGGGACTAGCGGGCCTAGCTCCTACAATGAGCAGTTCTTC. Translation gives CASSSVGTSGPSSYNEQFF.

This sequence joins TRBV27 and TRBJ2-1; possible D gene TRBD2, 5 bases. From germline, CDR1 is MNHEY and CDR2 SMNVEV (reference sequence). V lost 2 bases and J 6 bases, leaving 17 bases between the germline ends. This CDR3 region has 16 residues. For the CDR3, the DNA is TGTGCCAGCAGTTTAACACCGGACTCCATACGCAATGAGCAGTTCTTC. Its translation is CASSLTPDSIRNEQFF.

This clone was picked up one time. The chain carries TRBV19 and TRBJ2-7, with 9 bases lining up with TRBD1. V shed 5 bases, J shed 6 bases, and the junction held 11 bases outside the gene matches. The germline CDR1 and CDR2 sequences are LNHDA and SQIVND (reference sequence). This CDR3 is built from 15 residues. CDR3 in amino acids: CASSSRDRETFEQYF. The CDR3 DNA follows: TGTGCCAGTAGTTCCCGGGACAGGGAGACCTTCGAGCAGTACTTC.

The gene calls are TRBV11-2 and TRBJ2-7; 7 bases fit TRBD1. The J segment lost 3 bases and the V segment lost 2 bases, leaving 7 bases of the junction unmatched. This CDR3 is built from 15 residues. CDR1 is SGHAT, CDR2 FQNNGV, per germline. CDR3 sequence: CASSLNRDSLYEQYF. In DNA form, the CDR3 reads TGTGCCAGCAGCTTAAACCGGGACAGCCTCTACGAGCAGTACTTC. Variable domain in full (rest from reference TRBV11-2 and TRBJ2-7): EAGVAQSPRYKIIEKRQSVAFWCNPISGHATLYWYQQILGQGPKLLIQFQNNGVVDDSQLPKDRFSAERLKGVDSTLKIQPAKLEDSAVYLCASSLNRDSLYEQYFGPGTRLTVT.

CDR3 coding DNA: TGTGCCAGCAGCCAGGGCACAGGGGCACACAATGAGCAGTTCTTC. This gives the protein CASSQGTGAHNEQFF. The rearrangement joins TRBV3-1 (or the pseudogene TRBV3-2) to TRBJ2-1; TRBD1 matches at 7 bases. Germline V gene data show CDR1 as LGHDT and CDR2 as YNNKEL (reference sequence). Trimming cost V 3 bases and J 5 bases; bases outside gene matches: 7. The CDR3 extends over 15 amino acids.

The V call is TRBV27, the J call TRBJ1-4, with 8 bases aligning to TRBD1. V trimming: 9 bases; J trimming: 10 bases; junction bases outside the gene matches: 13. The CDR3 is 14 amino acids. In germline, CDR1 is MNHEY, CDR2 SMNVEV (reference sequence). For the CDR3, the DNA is TGTGCCAGTAGCCTCACAGGGGGGATACGAAAACTGTTTTTT. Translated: CASSLTGGIRKLFF.

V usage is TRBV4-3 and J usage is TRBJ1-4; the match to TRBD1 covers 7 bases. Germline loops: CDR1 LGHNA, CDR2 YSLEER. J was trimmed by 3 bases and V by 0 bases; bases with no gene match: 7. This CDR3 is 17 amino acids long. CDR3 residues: CASSQDGGQTPNEKLFF. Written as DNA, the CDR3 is TGCGCCAGCAGCCAAGATGGGGGACAGACTCCTAATGAAAAACTGTTTTTT.

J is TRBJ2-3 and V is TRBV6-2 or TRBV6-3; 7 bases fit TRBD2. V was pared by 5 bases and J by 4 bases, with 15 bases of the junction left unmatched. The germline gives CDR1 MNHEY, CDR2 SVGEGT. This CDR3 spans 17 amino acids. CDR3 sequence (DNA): TGTGCCAGCAGTCCCCCTGCCCGCGGGAGTAGCGCAGATACGCAGTATTTT. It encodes CASSPPARGSSADTQYF.

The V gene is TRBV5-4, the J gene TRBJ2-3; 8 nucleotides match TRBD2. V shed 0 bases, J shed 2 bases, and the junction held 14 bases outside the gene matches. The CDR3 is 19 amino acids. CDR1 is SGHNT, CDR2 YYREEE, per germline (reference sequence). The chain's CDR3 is CASSLAAGVAGGPTDTQYF. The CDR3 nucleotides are TGTGCCAGCAGCTTGGCCGCGGGTGTCGCGGGAGGACCCACAGATACGCAGTATTTT.

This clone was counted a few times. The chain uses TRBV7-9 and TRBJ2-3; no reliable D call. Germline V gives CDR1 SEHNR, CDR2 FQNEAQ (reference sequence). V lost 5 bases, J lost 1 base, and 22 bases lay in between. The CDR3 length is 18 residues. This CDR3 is CASSRPRLGGWGTDTQYF. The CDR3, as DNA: TGTGCCAGCAGCCGACCCCGCCTCGGCGGCTGGGGCACAGATACGCAGTATTTT.

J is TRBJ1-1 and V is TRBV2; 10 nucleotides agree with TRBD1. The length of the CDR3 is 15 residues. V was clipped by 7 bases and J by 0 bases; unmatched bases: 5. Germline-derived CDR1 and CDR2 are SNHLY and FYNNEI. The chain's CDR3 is CASIETGGLNTEAFF. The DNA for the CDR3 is TGTGCCAGCATAGAGACAGGGGGCTTGAACACTGAAGCTTTCTTT.

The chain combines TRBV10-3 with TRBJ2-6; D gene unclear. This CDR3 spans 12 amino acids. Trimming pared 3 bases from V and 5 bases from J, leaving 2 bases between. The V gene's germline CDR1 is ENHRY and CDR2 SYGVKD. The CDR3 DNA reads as TGTGCCATCAGTGACAGGGCCAACGTCCTGACTTTC. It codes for CAISDRANVLTF.

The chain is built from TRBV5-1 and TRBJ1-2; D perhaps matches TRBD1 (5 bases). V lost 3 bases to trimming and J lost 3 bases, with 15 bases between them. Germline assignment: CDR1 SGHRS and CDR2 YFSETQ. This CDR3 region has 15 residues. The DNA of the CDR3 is TGCGCCAGCAGCTCGAGAAGGGGAAGCGACTATGGCTACACCTTC. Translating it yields CASSSRRGSDYGYTF.

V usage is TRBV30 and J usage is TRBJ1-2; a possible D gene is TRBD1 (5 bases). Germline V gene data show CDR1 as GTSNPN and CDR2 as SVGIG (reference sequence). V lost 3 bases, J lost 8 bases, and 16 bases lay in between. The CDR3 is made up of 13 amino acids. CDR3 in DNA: TGTGCCTGGAGGGCGAGGGCCGGGGGAGGCTACACCTTC. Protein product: CAWRARAGGGYTF.

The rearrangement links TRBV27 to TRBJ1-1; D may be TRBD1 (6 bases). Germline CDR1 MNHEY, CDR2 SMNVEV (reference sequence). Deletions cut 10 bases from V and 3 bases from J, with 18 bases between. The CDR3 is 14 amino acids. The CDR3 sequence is CAIPDSRLYTEAFF. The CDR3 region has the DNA TGTGCCATCCCGGACAGTCGGCTATACACTGAAGCTTTCTTT.

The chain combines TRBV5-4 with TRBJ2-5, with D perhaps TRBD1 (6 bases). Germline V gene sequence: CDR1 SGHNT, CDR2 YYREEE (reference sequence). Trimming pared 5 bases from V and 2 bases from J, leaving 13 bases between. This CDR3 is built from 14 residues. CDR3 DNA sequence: TGTGCCAGCAGACAGGGACAACAACAAGAGACCCAGTACTTC. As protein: CASRQGQQQETQYF.

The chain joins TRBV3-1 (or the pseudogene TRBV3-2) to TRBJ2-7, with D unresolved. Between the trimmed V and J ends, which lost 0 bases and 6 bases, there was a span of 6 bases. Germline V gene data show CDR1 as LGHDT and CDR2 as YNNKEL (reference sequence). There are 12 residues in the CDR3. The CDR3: CASSQDRFEQYF. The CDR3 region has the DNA TGTGCCAGCAGCCAAGACCGGTTCGAGCAGTACTTC.

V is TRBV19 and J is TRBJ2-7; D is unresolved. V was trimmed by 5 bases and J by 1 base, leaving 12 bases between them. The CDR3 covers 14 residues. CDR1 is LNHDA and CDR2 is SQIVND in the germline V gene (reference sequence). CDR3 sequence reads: CASSSSGGSYEQYF. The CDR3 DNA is TGTGCCAGTAGTTCGTCAGGTGGATCCTACGAGCAGTACTTC.

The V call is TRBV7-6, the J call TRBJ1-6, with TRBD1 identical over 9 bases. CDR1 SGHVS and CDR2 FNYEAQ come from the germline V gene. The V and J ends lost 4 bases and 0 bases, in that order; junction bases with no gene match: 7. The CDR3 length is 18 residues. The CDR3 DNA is TGTGCCAGCAGCTCAAGGGACAGGGCGAGCTCCTATAATTCACCCCTCCACTTT. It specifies CASSSRDRASSYNSPLHF.

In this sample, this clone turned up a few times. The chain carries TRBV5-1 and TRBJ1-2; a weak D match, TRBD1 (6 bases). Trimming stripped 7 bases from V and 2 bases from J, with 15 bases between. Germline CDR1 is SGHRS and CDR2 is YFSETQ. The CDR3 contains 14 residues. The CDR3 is CASSLGGLNYGYTF. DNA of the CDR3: TGCGCCAGCTCCCTCGGGGGGCTCAACTATGGCTACACCTTC.

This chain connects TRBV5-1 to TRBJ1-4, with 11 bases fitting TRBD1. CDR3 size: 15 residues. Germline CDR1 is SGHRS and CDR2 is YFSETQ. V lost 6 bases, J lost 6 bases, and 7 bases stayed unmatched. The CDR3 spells CASTPRGQGDEKLFF. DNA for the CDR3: TGCGCCAGCACGCCCAGGGGACAGGGGGATGAAAAACTGTTTTTT.

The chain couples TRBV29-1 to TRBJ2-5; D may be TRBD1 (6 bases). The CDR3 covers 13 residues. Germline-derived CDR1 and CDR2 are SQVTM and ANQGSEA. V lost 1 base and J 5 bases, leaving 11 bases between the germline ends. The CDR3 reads CSVEGGQGETQYF. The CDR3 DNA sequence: TGCAGCGTTGAAGGAGGGCAGGGGGAGACCCAGTACTTC.

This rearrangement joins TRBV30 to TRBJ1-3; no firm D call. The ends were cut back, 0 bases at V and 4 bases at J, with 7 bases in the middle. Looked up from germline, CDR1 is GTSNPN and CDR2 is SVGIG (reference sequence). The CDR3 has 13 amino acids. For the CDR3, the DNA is TGTGCCTGGAGTGTGACACTGGGAAACACCATATATTTT. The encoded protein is CAWSVTLGNTIYF.

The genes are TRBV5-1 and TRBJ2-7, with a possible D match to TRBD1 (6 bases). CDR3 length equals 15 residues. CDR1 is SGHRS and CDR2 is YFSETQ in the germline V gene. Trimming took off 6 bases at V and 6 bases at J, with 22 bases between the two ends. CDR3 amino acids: CASTLGGGKVGEQYF. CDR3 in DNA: TGCGCCAGCACTCTAGGGGGTGGGAAGGTCGGCGAGCAGTACTTC.

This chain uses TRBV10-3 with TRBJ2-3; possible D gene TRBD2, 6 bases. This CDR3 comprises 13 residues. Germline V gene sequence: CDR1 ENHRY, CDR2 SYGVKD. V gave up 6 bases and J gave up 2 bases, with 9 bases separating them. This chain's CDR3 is CAIRASVTDTQYF. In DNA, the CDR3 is TGTGCCATCAGGGCTAGCGTCACAGATACGCAGTATTTT.

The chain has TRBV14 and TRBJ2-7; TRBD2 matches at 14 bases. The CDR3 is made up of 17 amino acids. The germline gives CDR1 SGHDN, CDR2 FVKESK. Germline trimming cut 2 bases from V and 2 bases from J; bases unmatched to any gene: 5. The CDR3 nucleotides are TGTGCCAGCAGCCAACTCGGGACTAGCGGGGGACCCTACGAGCAGTACTTC. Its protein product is CASSQLGTSGGPYEQYF.

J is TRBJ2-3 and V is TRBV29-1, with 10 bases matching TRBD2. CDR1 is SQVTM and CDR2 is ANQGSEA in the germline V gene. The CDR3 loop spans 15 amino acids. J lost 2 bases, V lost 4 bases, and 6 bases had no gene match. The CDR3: CSVGPTSGLTDTQYF. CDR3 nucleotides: TGCAGCGTTGGACCGACTAGCGGGCTCACAGATACGCAGTATTTT.

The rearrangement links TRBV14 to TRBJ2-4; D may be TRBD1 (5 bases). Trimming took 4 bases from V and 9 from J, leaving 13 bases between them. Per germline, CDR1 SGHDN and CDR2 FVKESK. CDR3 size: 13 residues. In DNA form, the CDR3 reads TGTGCCAGCAGCCCGACAGAGATGGCCATTCAGTACTTC. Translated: CASSPTEMAIQYF.